A selection of T cell receptor beta chains follows, all from one sample in a study of blood T cell repertoires in COVID-19. Method: immunoSEQ multiplex PCR; TCRdb's copy keeps in-frame clones and lacks some. The profile shows roughly 500,000 clones, about 88% of them singletons. Sequenced sample: PBMCs or T cells enriched from blood (not recorded which). The origin of the receptors is a woman aged 55 to 70 who had recovered from COVID-19. Each CDR3 is given with its conserved first and last residue. D genes are given only for firm matches. Clone size is shown for a subset of rows, as once, few, many or a class of expanded clone.

>TRBD2|TRBJ2-1|once|TRBV4-1
CASSPYGLAGGKSSYNEQFF
TGCGCCAGCAGCCCCTATGGACTAGCGGGGGGCAAGAGCTCCTACAATGAGCAGTTCTTC
>TRBD2|TRBJ2-2|-|TRBV5-5
CASSLLAGMVDTGELFF
TGTGCCAGCAGCTTACTAGCGGGGATGGTGGACACCGGGGAGCTGTTTTTT
>-|TRBJ1-2|-|TRBV5-4
CASSLAQGGYTF
TGTGCCAGCAGCTTGGCCCAGGGGGGCTACACCTTC
>-|TRBJ1-3|-|TRBV2
CASSEAGGNTIYF
TGTGCCAGCAGTGAGGCAGGTGGAAACACCATATATTTT
>-|TRBJ1-5|-|TRBV24-1
CATSDRQYGNQPQHF
TGTGCCACCAGTGATCGACAGTACGGCAATCAGCCCCAGCATTTT
>TRBD1|TRBJ1-4|-|TRBV3-1/TRBV3-2
CASRAGAGGEKLFF
TGTGCCAGCAGGGCAGGGGCAGGGGGTGAAAAACTGTTTTTT
>TRBD1|TRBJ1-1|-|TRBV5-8
CASSPRQGRTEAFF
TGTGCCAGCAGCCCCAGACAGGGGCGGACTGAAGCTTTCTTT
>TRBD1|TRBJ1-2|-|TRBV10-3
CATRTGNYGYTF
TGTGCCACGCGGACAGGGAACTATGGCTACACCTTC
>-|TRBJ2-2|-|TRBV10-3
CAIKPPGSTGELFF
TGTGCCATCAAACCCCCTGGGAGCACCGGGGAGCTGTTTTTT
>TRBD2|TRBJ2-3|-|TRBV4-1
CASSRVAGRTDTQYF
TGCGCCAGCAGCCGGGTAGCGGGGCGCACAGATACGCAGTATTTT
>TRBD1|TRBJ1-2|-|TRBV9
CASSVTTGGGNRYGYTF
TGTGCCAGCAGCGTAACAACAGGGGGCGGCAATCGTTATGGCTACACCTTC
>-|TRBJ2-1|-|TRBV15
CATSRDTQAREEFF
TGTGCCACCAGCAGAGATACCCAAGCTCGAGAGGAGTTCTTC
>TRBD1|TRBJ1-1|-|TRBV15
CATSRDRVSTEAFF
TGTGCCACCAGCAGGGACAGGGTGAGCACTGAAGCTTTCTTT
>-|TRBJ2-7|-|TRBV15
CATSSGTLSYEQYF
TGTGCCACCAGCAGCGGGACACTTTCCTACGAGCAGTACTTC
>TRBD1|TRBJ2-3|-|TRBV20-1
CSASGGQATDTQYF
TGCAGTGCTAGTGGGGGACAGGCCACAGATACGCAGTATTTT
>TRBD1|TRBJ2-2|-|TRBV11-3
CASSSDRIATGELFF
TGTGCCAGCAGCTCGGACAGGATAGCGACCGGGGAGCTGTTTTTT
>-|TRBJ1-1|-|TRBV27
CASSFKGGVTEAFF
TGTGCCAGCAGTTTTAAAGGAGGAGTCACTGAAGCTTTCTTT
>-|TRBJ2-2|-|TRBV12-3/TRBV12-4
CASSSREGGELFF
TGTGCCAGCAGTTCCAGGGAAGGTGGGGAGCTGTTTTTT
>-|TRBJ1-1|-|TRBV11-2
CASSLEGGTEAFF
TGTGCCAGCAGCTTAGAAGGCGGGACTGAAGCTTTCTTT
>-|TRBJ2-3|once|TRBV9
CASSARGTASSGTDTQYF
TGTGCCAGCAGCGCCCGCGGGACAGCTTCCTCGGGTACAGATACGCAGTATTTT
>-|TRBJ2-2|-|TRBV6-5
CASSYSPLQGMGELFF
TGTGCCAGCAGTTACAGTCCTTTACAGGGAATGGGGGAGCTGTTTTTT
>-|TRBJ1-5|-|TRBV6-1
CASSDPTTRNSNQPQHF
TGTGCCAGCAGTGACCCCACAACCCGCAATAGCAATCAGCCCCAGCATTTT
>-|TRBJ1-6|-|TRBV27
CASTLGGSYNSPLHF
TGTGCCAGCACCCTGGGGGGCTCCTATAATTCACCCCTCCACTTT
>TRBD1|TRBJ1-1|once|TRBV5-1
CASSWNGQGNTEAFF
TGCGCCAGCAGCTGGAACGGACAGGGCAACACTGAAGCTTTCTTT
>-|TRBJ1-2|-|TRBV15
CATTQSRSRYYGYTF
TGTGCCACCACCCAGTCCCGGTCGAGGTACTATGGCTACACCTTC
>-|TRBJ1-1|-|TRBV20-1
CSASPPTAGNTEAFF
TGCAGTGCTAGTCCCCCGACAGCGGGGAACACTGAAGCTTTCTTT
>TRBD1|TRBJ2-3|-|TRBV11-2
CASRHTGGAASDTQYF
TGTGCCAGCAGACACACAGGGGGCGCAGCATCAGATACGCAGTATTTT
>TRBD2|TRBJ2-3|-|TRBV30
CACSGLADTDTQYF
TGTGCCTGCTCGGGACTAGCGGACACAGATACGCAGTATTTT
>-|TRBJ2-1|-|TRBV3-1/TRBV3-2
CASSLSVGTYNEQFF
TGTGCCAGCAGCCTTAGCGTGGGTACTTACAATGAGCAGTTCTTC
>TRBD1|TRBJ1-2|-|TRBV9
CASSTPTPGQAAYTF
TGTGCCAGCAGCACGCCCACACCGGGACAGGCGGCCTACACCTTC
>-|TRBJ1-1|-|TRBV30
CAWRTGPFGVNTEAFF
TGTGCCTGGAGAACAGGGCCCTTCGGTGTGAACACTGAAGCTTTCTTT
>TRBD2|TRBJ2-7|-|TRBV2
CASRSGLAGIEQYF
TGTGCCAGCAGGAGTGGGCTAGCGGGGATCGAGCAGTACTTC
>-|TRBJ2-2|-|TRBV4-2
CASSLGSAGHTGELFF
TGTGCCAGCAGTCTAGGTAGCGCGGGCCACACCGGGGAGCTGTTTTTT
>-|TRBJ1-1|-|TRBV5-6
CASSFLAGPTEAFF
TGTGCCAGCAGCTTTCTTGCAGGGCCCACTGAAGCTTTCTTT
>TRBD1|TRBJ2-7|-|TRBV4-1
CASSQAVDIRPGQRTYEQYF
TGCGCCAGCAGCCAAGCGGTGGACATCCGACCGGGACAGAGAACCTACGAGCAGTACTTC
>TRBD1|TRBJ2-3|-|TRBV24-1
CATQDRAGTDTQYF
TGTGCCACCCAGGACAGGGCGGGCACAGATACGCAGTATTTT
>-|TRBJ1-4|-|TRBV19
CASTMPGGSPQLTFF
TGTGCCAGTACTATGCCGGGAGGAAGCCCTCAACTCACCTTTTTT